This paragraph covers one T cell receptor beta chain sequence. Its antigen is undetermined. The CDR3 is 15 amino acids. Germline V CDR1 and CDR2: MRHNA, SNTAGT. V shed 5 bases and J 1 base; nucleotides not matched to a gene: 3. Sequencing was performed with immunoSEQ multiplex PCR; in TCRdb, only in-frame clones are kept and a portion is missing. The table records over 75,000 clones, 85% to 90% of them present only once. This sample was taken from a study of graft-versus-host responses after intestinal transplantation. Source: unstimulated CD4+ T cells sorted from spleen or lymph node cells, taken before intestinal transplant. V usage is TRBV6-4 and J usage is TRBJ2-3; 10 positions agree with TRBD1. The TCR was taken from a human donor who received an intestinal transplant. CDR3 bases: TGTGCCAGCAGTCCCGGGACAGGGGGCACAGATACGCAGTATTTT. It translates to CASSPGTGGTDTQYF.